This T cell receptor beta chain was captured in a study of T cell changes during pregnancy in multiple sclerosis. Generated by immunoSEQ multiplex PCR, the TCRdb table keeps only in-frame clones and is missing some. The data show 42,000 or so clones, with nearly 90% seen just once and approximately 0.92% held by the top ten. CDR1 is SGHTA, CDR2 FQGNSA, per germline. V was pared by 4 bases and J by 10 bases, with 9 bases of the junction left unmatched. This CDR3 has 13 residues. V usage is TRBV7-2 and J usage is TRBJ2-5; TRBD1 matches 7 bases. Sequencing used CD4+ T cells from peripheral blood mononuclear cells, obtained after pregnancy. The clonotype originates from a female donor with multiple sclerosis, enrolled in a pregnancy study. The chain's CDR3 is CASSSGEGQDQYF. Here the CDR3 DNA reads TGTGCCAGCAGCTCCGGGGAAGGACAGGACCAGTACTTC.